The T cell receptor (beta chain) described here comes from a study of T cells in Graves' hyperthyroidism and ophthalmopathy. Amplified TCR beta CDR3 regions came from RNA transcripts. TCR CDR3 underwent first-round RT-PCR with the HTBI primer set. TCRdb reprocessed the multiplex PCR reads via MiXCR and lists one record per CDR3 protein. The table lists 85,000 to 110,000 distinct CDR3 sequences, less than 55% of them singletons. A word on this clonotype: One end of the junction fails to match germline, which may point to a read error.

CDR3 length equals 15 residues. Germline lookup yields CDR1 ENHRY and CDR2 SYGVKD. The TCR originated in a man aged 40-55 years with Graves' hyperthyroidism. The rearrangement uses TRBV10-3 and TRBJ2-1; TRBD1 matches 8 bases. The sequenced material came from blood. This CDR3 reads CAIRHPGQAYNEQFF. CDR3 coding DNA: TGCGCCATCAGGCACCCGGGACAGGCCTACAATGAGCAGTTCTTC.